Sequencing of this T cell receptor beta chain was carried out in a study of response to subunit inactivated influenza vaccine. General study results and limits: The authors proposed limited new T cell recruitment per seasonal influenza vaccination.

This clonotype was counted only a few times. As yet, its antigen is unknown. The CDR3 has 14 residues. Trimming at V came to 8 bases and at J to 1 base, leaving 3 bases not matched to a gene. One entry per CDR3 protein, called by TCRdb with MiXCR from the RT-PCR reads. The sample lists 450,000 to 600,000 distinct CDR3 sequences; about 7.2% were seen once. The clonotype comes from a man between 45 and 75 years old who received an inactivated influenza vaccine. The sample here was PBMCs from blood, taken around 25 months after vaccination. V and J are TRBV12-3 or TRBV12-4 and TRBJ2-2; 8 bases match TRBD1. CDR3 bases: TGTGCCAGCGAGGGACAGGAGAACACCGGGGAGCTGTTTTTT. Amino acid sequence: CASEGQENTGELFF.